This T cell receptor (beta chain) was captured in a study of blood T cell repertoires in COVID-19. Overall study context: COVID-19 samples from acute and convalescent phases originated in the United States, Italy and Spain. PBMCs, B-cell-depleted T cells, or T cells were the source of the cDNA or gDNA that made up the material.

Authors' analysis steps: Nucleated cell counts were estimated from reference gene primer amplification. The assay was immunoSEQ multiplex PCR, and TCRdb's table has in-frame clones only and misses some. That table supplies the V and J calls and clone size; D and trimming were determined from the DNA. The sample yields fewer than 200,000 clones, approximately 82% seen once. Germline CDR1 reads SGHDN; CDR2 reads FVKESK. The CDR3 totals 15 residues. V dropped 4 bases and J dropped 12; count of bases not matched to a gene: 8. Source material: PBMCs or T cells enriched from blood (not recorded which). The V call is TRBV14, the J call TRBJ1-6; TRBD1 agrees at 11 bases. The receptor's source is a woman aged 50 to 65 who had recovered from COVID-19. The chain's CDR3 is CASSRSGTGGKPLHF. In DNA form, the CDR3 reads TGTGCCAGCAGCCGATCCGGGACAGGGGGAAAACCCCTCCACTTT.